The rows below give T cell receptor beta chains drawn from one sample of a study of blood T cell repertoires in COVID-19. Repertoires were generated with immunoSEQ multiplex PCR, while TCRdb's copy carries only in-frame clones and drops some. The top ten hold less than 0.85% of the sample, which has under 200,000 clones, about 91% seen once. Sequences were obtained from PBMCs or T cells enriched from blood (not recorded which). Every receptor here comes from a young woman who had recovered from COVID-19. Both conserved end residues are part of each CDR3. A D gene is named only where the DNA matches it firmly. Not every row has a clone size; where given, it reads once, few, many or a size class.

j_call d_call clone_size v_call cdr3_aa cdr3_nt
TRBJ2-7 NA NA TRBV5-1 CASSEQGRYEQYF TGCGCCAGTTCAGAACAGGGGAGGTACGAGCAGTACTTC
TRBJ2-5 NA NA TRBV14 CASSQGPGLKTQYF TGTGCCAGCAGCCAAGGACCAGGGCTGAAGACCCAGTACTTC
TRBJ1-2 NA NA TRBV27 CASSLSVGGGYGYTF TGTGCCAGCAGTTTATCGGTGGGGGGTGGCTATGGCTACACCTTC
TRBJ2-3 TRBD2 once TRBV4-1 CASSLAGGADTQYF TGCGCCAGCAGCCTAGCGGGGGGGGCAGATACGCAGTATTTT
TRBJ2-1 NA once TRBV7-9 CASSLGQVNNEQFF TGTGCCAGCAGCTTAGGGCAGGTTAACAATGAGCAGTTCTTC
TRBJ1-3 TRBD1 NA TRBV27 CASSPRQGVHSSGNTIYF TGTGCCAGCAGTCCGAGACAGGGAGTCCATAGCTCTGGAAACACCATATATTTT
TRBJ2-5 NA NA TRBV5-1 CASSIPRDETQYF TGCGCCAGCAGCATCCCACGGGATGAGACCCAGTACTTC
TRBJ2-2 NA NA TRBV7-3 CASSLKGAGELFF TGTGCCAGCAGCTTAAAAGGGGCCGGGGAGCTGTTTTTT
TRBJ1-5 TRBD1 NA TRBV5-5 CASSFYGQGDQPQHF TGTGCCAGCAGCTTTTACGGACAGGGAGATCAGCCCCAGCATTTT
TRBJ1-1 NA once TRBV28 CASRGTEAFF TGTGCCAGCCGGGGGACTGAAGCTTTCTTT
TRBJ2-1 TRBD2 NA TRBV7-8 CASSLNQLASGNEQFF TGTGCCAGCAGCTTGAACCAACTAGCGTCGGGGAATGAGCAGTTCTTC
TRBJ1-5 NA NA TRBV4-3 CASSQDMTRNQPQHF TGCGCCAGCAGCCAAGATATGACACGCAATCAGCCCCAGCATTTT
TRBJ2-7 TRBD2 NA TRBV6-2/TRBV6-3 CASSWSSGRNEQYF TGTGCCAGCAGTTGGAGCAGCGGGAGGAACGAGCAGTACTTC